The sequence of this T cell receptor beta chain was determined in a study of cytotoxic CD8 clonotypes in ibrutinib-treated CLL. For the study at large: Among the patients, approximately ten presented as relapsed/refractory and about 14 as treatment-naive; some 17 showed unmutated IGHV. Study-wide results and limits: Age-matched healthy donor levels were exceeded by baseline clonality, which tracked circulating CD8+ T-cell counts.

Method: immunoSEQ multiplex PCR; TCRdb's copy keeps in-frame clones and lacks some. The repertoire holds roughly 250,000 clones, with roughly 70% as singletons. Comment on this clone: The antigen is undetermined.

The sample here was PBMCs, taken after 24 months of ibrutinib treatment. This receptor was taken from a human donor with chronic lymphocytic leukemia.

Written as DNA, the CDR3 is TGTGCCAGCAGCCGGCGGGGCAGGGAGTATCAGCCCCAGCATTTT. It translates to CASSRRGREYQPQHF. The chain is built from TRBV28 and TRBJ1-5; a weak D match, TRBD1 (5 bases). Germline loops: CDR1 MDHEN, CDR2 SYDVKM. Trimming shortened V by 6 bases and J by 5 bases, and 17 bases separated the two germline ends. There are 15 residues in the CDR3.